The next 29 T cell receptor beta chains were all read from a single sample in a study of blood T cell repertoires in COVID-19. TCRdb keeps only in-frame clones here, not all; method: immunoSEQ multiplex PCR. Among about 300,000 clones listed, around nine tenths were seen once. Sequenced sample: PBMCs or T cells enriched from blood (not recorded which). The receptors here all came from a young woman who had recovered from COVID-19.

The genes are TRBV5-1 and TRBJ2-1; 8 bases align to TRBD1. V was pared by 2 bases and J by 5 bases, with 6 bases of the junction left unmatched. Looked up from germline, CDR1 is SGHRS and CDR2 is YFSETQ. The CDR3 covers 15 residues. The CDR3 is CASSLAQGAHNEQFF. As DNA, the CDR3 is TGCGCCAGCAGCTTAGCGCAGGGGGCGCACAATGAGCAGTTCTTC.

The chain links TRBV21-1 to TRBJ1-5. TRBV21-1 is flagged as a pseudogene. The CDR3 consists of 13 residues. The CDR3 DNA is TGTGCCAGCAGCAGGCGGGCCGGGGGGCCCCAGCATTTT. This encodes CASSRRAGGPQHF.

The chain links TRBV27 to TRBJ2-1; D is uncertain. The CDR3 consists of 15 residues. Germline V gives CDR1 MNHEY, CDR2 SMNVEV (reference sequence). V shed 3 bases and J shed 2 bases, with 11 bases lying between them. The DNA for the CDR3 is TGTGCCAGCAGTTTTGGAGACCAGACCTACAATGAGCAGTTCTTC. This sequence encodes CASSFGDQTYNEQFF.

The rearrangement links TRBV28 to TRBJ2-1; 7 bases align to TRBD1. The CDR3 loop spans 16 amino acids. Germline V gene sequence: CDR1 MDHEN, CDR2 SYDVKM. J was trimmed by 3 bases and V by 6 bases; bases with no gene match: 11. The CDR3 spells CASSRRGSGYYNEQFF. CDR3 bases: TGTGCCAGCAGCCGCAGGGGGAGCGGATACTACAATGAGCAGTTCTTC.

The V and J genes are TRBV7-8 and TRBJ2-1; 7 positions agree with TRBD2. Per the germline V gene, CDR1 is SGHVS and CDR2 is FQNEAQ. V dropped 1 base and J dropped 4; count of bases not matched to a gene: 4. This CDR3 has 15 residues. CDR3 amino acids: CASSLGWGGYNEQFF. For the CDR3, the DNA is TGTGCCAGCAGCTTAGGGTGGGGGGGTTACAATGAGCAGTTCTTC. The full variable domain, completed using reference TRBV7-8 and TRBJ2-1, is GAGVSQSPRYKVAKRGQDVALRCDPISGHVSLFWYQQALGQGPEFLTYFQNEAQLDKSGLPSDRFFAERPEGSVSTLKIQRTQQEDSAVYLCASSLGWGGYNEQFFGPGTRLTVL.

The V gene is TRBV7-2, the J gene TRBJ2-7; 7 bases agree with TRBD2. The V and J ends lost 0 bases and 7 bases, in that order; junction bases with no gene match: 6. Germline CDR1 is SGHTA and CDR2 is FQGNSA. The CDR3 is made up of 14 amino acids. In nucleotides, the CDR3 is TGTGCCAGCAGCTTAGCGGGAGGGCCCCGGGAGCAGTACTTC. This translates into CASSLAGGPREQYF.

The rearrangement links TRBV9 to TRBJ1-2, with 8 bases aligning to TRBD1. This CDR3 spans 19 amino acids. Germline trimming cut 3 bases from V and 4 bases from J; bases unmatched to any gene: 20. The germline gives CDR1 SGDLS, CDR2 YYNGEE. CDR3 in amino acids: CASSARSQDRGRFFYGYTF. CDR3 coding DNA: TGTGCCAGCAGCGCACGATCTCAAGACAGGGGCCGGTTTTTCTATGGCTACACCTTC.

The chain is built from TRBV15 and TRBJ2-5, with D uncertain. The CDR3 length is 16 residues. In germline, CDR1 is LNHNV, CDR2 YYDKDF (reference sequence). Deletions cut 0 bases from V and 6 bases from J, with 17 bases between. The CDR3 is CATSRDGAAVGKTQYF. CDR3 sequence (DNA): TGTGCCACCAGCAGAGACGGCGCGGCCGTTGGAAAGACCCAGTACTTC.

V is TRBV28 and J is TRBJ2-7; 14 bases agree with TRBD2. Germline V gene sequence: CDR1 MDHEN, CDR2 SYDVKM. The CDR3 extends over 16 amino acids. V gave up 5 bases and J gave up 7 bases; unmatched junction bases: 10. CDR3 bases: TGTGCCAGCAGTCCAGGGGGACTAGCGGGAGCATGGGAGCAGTACTTC. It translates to CASSPGGLAGAWEQYF.

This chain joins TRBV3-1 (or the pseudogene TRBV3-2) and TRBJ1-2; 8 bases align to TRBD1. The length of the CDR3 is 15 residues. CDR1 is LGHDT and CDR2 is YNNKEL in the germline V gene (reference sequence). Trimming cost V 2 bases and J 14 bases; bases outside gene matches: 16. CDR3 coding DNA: TGTGCCAGCAGCCAAAGCGGACTAGGACAGGGCGCTCAGACCTTC. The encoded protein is CASSQSGLGQGAQTF.

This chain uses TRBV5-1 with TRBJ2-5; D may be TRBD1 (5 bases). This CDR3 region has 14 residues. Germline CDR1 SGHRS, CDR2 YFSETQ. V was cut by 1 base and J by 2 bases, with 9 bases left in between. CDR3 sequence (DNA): TGCGCCAGCAGCTTGACGCCAGGGCAAGAGACCCAGTACTTC. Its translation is CASSLTPGQETQYF.

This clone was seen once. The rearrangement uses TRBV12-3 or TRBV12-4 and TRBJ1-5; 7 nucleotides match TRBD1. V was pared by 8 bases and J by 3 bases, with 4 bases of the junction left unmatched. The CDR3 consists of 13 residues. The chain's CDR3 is CASSGQFNQPQHF. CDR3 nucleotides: TGTGCCAGCTCGGGACAGTTCAATCAGCCCCAGCATTTT.

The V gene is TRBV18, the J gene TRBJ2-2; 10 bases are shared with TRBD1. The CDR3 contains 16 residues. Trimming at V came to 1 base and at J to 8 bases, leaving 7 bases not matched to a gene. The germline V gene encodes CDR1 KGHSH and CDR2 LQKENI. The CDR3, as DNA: TGTGCCAGCTCACCACGGGGACAGGGGACAACTGGGGAGCTGTTTTTT. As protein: CASSPRGQGTTGELFF.

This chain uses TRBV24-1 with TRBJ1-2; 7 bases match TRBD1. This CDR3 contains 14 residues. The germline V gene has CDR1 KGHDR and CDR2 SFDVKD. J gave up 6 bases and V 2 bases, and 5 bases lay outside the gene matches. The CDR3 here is CATSDSTGSDGYTF. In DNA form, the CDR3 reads TGTGCCACCAGTGATTCGACAGGGTCCGATGGCTACACCTTC.

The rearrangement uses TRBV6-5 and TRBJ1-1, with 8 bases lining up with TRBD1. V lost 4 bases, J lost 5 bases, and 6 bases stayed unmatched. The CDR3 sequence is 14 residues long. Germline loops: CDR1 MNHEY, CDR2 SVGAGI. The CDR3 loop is CASSSGQGGTEAFF. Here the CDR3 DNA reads TGTGCCAGCAGTTCTGGACAGGGTGGTACTGAAGCTTTCTTT.

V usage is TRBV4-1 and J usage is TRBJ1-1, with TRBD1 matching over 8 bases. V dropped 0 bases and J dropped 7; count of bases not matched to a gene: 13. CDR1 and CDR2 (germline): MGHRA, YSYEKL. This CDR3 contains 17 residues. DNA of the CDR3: TGCGCCAGCAGCCAAGAGCGTCGGGGGACAGGTCGAATTGAAGCTTTCTTT. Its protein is CASSQERRGTGRIEAFF.

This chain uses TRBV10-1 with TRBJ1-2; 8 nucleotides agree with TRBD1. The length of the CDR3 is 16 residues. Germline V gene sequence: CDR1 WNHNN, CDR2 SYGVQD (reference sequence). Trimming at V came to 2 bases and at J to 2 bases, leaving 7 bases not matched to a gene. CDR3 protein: CASSERSRGPNYGYTF. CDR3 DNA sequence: TGCGCCAGCAGTGAGAGGTCCAGGGGGCCCAACTATGGCTACACCTTC.

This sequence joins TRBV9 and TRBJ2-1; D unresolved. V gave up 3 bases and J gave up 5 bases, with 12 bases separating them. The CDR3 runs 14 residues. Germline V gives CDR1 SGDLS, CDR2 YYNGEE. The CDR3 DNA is TGTGCCAGCAGCGGGCTGTCCACCAACAATGAGCAGTTCTTC. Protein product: CASSGLSTNNEQFF.

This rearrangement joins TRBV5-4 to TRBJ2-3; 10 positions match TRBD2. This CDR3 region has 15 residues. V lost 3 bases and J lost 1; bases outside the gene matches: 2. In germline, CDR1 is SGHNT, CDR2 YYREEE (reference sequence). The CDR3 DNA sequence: TGTGCCAGCAGCTGGGGACTAGCGCGCACAGATACGCAGTATTTT. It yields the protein CASSWGLARTDTQYF.

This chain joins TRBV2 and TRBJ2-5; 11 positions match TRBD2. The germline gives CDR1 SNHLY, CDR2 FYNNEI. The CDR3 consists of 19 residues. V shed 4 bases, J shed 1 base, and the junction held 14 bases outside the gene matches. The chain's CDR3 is CASSAPPRGLAGVQETQYF. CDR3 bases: TGTGCCAGCAGTGCCCCACCTAGAGGACTAGCGGGCGTCCAAGAGACCCAGTACTTC.

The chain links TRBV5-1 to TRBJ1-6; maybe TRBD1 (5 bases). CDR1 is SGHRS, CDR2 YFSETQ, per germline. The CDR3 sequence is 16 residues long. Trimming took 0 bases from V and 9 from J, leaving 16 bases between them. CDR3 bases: TGCGCCAGCAGCTTGGTCCCAGGGTGGGTCGGTTCACCCCTCCACTTT. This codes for CASSLVPGWVGSPLHF.

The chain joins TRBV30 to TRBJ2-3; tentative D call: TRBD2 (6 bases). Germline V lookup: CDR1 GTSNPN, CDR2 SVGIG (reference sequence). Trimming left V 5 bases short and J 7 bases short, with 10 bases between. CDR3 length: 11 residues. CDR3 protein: CAWWDSYTQYF. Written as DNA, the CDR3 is TGTGCCTGGTGGGACTCCTATACGCAGTATTTT.

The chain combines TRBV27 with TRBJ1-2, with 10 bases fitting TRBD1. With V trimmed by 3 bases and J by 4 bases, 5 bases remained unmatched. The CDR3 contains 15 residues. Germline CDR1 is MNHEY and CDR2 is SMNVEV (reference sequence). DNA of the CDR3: TGTGCCAGCAGTTTCTCCGGGACAGGGGCCTATGGCTACACCTTC. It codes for CASSFSGTGAYGYTF.

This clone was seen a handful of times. The CDR3 bases are TGTGCCAGCAGCGTAGCTACGAGTAGCTCCTACGAGCAGTACTTC. It codes for CASSVATSSSYEQYF. The chain recombines TRBV9 with TRBJ2-7; D is unresolved. Germline V gene sequence: CDR1 SGDLS, CDR2 YYNGEE. CDR3 size: 15 residues. V was pared by 0 bases and J by 0 bases, with 10 bases between.

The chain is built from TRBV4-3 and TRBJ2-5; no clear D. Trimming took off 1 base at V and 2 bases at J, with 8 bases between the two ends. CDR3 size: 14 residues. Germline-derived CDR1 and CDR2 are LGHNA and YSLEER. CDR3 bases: TGCGCCAGCAGCCAAGGCTTGCGGCAAGAGACCCAGTACTTC. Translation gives CASSQGLRQETQYF.

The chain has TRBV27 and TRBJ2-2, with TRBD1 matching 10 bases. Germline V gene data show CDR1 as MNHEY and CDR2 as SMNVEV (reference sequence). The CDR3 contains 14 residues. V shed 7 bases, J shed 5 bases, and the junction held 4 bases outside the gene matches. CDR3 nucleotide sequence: TGTGCCAGCAAACCGGGACAGGGGACCGGGGAGCTGTTTTTT. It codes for CASKPGQGTGELFF.

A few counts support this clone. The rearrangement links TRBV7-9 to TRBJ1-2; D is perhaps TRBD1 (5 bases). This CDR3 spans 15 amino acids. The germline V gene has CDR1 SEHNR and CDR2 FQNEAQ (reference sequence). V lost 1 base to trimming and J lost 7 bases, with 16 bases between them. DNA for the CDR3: TGTGCCAGCAGCTTAGGGTTTCGGACAACGGGTGGCTACACCTTC. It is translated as CASSLGFRTTGGYTF.

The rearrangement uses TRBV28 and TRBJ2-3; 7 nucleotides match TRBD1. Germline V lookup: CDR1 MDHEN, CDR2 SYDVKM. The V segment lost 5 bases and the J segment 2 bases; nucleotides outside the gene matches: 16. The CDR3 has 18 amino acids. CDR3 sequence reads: CASSPGGFRGDSTDTQYF. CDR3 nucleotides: TGTGCCAGCAGTCCAGGGGGATTTCGCGGAGACTCCACAGATACGCAGTATTTT.

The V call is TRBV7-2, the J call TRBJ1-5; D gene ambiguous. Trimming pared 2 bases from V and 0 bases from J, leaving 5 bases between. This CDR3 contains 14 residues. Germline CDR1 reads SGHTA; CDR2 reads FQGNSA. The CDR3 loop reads CASSLSVSNQPQHF. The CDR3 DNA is TGTGCCAGCAGCTTATCAGTTAGCAATCAGCCCCAGCATTTT. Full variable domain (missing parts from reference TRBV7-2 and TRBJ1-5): GAGVSQSPSNKVTEKGKDVELRCDPISGHTALYWYRQSLGQGLEFLIYFQGNSAPDKSGLPSDRFSAERTGGSVSTLTIQRTQQEDSAVYLCASSLSVSNQPQHFGDGTRLSIL.